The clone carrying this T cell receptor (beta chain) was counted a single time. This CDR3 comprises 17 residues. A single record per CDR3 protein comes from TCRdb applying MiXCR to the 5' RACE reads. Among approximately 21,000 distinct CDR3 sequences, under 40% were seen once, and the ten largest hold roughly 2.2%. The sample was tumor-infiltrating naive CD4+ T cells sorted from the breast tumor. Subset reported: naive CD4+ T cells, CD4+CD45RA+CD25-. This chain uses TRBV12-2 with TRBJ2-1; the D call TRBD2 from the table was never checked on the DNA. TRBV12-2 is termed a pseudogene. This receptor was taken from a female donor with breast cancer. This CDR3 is CASRFQREYGSYNEQFF. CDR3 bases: TGTGCAAGTCGCTTCCAGCGGGAGTACGGCTCCTACAATGAGCAGTTCTTC.